The 28 T cell receptor beta chains in this list originate from one sample, sequenced in a study of cytomegalovirus exposure and HLA in healthy donors. PCR used 60 Vbeta primers and 13 Jbeta primers. The assay was immunoSEQ multiplex PCR, and TCRdb's table has in-frame clones only and misses some. The sample holds some 81,000 clones; 55% to 85% are singletons and the top ten take around 10%. Sequencing was performed on PBMCs. Receptors were obtained from a woman between 40 and 55 years old in good health and CMV-seropositive.

The rearrangement uses TRBV6-6 and TRBJ2-3, with TRBD2 as a possible D gene (6 bases). V lost 3 bases and J 1 base, leaving 11 bases between the germline ends. CDR3 size: 15 residues. Germline CDR1 MNHNY, CDR2 SVGAGI (reference sequence). This CDR3 is CASSYYTGGTDTQYF. CDR3 DNA sequence: TGTGCCAGCAGTTATTATACGGGGGGCACAGATACGCAGTATTTT.

The genes are TRBV7-7 and TRBJ2-5; 10 bases match TRBD2. V was clipped by 2 bases and J by 6 bases; unmatched bases: 9. The CDR3 is 16 residues long. From germline, CDR1 is SSHAT and CDR2 FNYEAQ (reference sequence). The CDR3 DNA follows: TGTGCCAGCAGCTTATCGCCTAGCGGGAGCTCGCAGACCCAGTACTTC. It codes for CASSLSPSGSSQTQYF.

Concerning this clone: Other DNA sequences within the sample encode an identical CDR3. The V and J genes are TRBV14 and TRBJ1-1; D may be TRBD1 (5 bases). Germline V gene lookup returns CDR1 SGHDN and CDR2 FVKESK. The CDR3 loop spans 13 amino acids. With 4 bases removed from V and 2 bases from J, the gap between germline ends came to 8 bases. CDR3 region: CASSLQGNTEAFF. CDR3 nucleotide sequence: TGTGCCAGCAGCCTTCAGGGAAACACTGAAGCTTTCTTT.

This clone was seen a few times. The gene calls are TRBV6-5 and TRBJ2-2; no clear D gene. Germline CDR1 MNHEY, CDR2 SVGAGI. V was trimmed by 0 bases and J by 0 bases, leaving 8 bases between them. The CDR3 spans 16 residues. DNA for the CDR3: TGTGCCAGCAGTTACTCCTTCACGGCGAACACCGGGGAGCTGTTTTTT. Protein product: CASSYSFTANTGELFF.

The chain uses TRBV15 and TRBJ2-3, with 7 bases lining up with TRBD1. Germline values: CDR1 LNHNV, CDR2 YYDKDF (reference sequence). J gave up 4 bases and V 0 bases, and 4 bases lay outside the gene matches. CDR3 size: 15 residues. The DNA for the CDR3 is TGTGCCACCAGCAGAGATAGGGGGCGTGCAGATACGCAGTATTTT. Its translation: CATSRDRGRADTQYF.

This chain joins TRBV5-1 and TRBJ1-2, with a tentative D call TRBD1 (6 bases). Looked up from germline, CDR1 is SGHRS and CDR2 is YFSETQ. The length of the CDR3 is 17 residues. Trimming removed 0 bases from V and 1 base from J, with 16 bases in between. CDR3 nucleotide sequence: TGCGCCAGCAGCTTGGCTGCAGGGGCGGGTAGTAACTATGGCTACACCTTC. This encodes CASSLAAGAGSNYGYTF. The full variable domain, with the rest looked up from reference TRBV5-1 and TRBJ1-2, is KAGVTQTPRYLIKTRGQQVTLSCSPISGHRSVSWYQQTPGQGLQFLFEYFSETQRNKGNFPGRFSGRQFSNSRSEMNVSTLELGDSALYLCASSLAAGAGSNYGYTFGSGTRLTVV.

This clone has more than one count but fewer than ten. The J gene is TRBJ1-4, the V gene TRBV6-6; 7 nucleotides agree with TRBD1. The CDR3 totals 14 residues. Germline assignment: CDR1 MNHNY and CDR2 SVGAGI (reference sequence). The trim removed 7 bases at V and 4 bases at J, leaving 6 bases unmatched. CDR3 nucleotide sequence: TGTGCCAGCATAGGGACAGTCGATAATGAAAAACTGTTTTTT. It is translated as CASIGTVDNEKLFF.

The chain recombines TRBV2 with TRBJ2-5; 7 positions agree with TRBD1. Germline V lookup: CDR1 SNHLY, CDR2 FYNNEI. V shed 5 bases and J 6 bases; nucleotides not matched to a gene: 6. There are 13 residues in the CDR3. The CDR3 reads CASSIQGRQTQYF. In DNA, the CDR3 is TGTGCCAGCAGTATACAGGGGCGGCAGACCCAGTACTTC.

This clone was observed a handful of times. The chain carries TRBV4-1 and TRBJ1-2; D gene unclear. The ends were cut back, 0 bases at V and 5 bases at J, with 16 bases in the middle. This CDR3 region has 16 residues. The germline V gene encodes CDR1 MGHRA and CDR2 YSYEKL. The CDR3 DNA reads TGCGCCAGCAGCCAAGATCACCCAGGCGTACGTTATGGCTACACCTTC. Translation gives CASSQDHPGVRYGYTF.

This chain links TRBV19 with TRBJ1-5, with 8 positions matching TRBD1. With V trimmed by 4 bases and J by 1 base, 3 bases remained unmatched. The CDR3 sequence is 15 residues long. CDR1 and CDR2 from the germline V gene are LNHDA and SQIVND (reference sequence). Here the CDR3 reads CASSNHRGSNQPQHF. For the CDR3, the DNA is TGTGCCAGTAGTAACCACAGGGGGAGCAATCAGCCCCAGCATTTT.

Written as DNA, the CDR3 is TGCGCCAGCGGACCTAACTTAGGAGGCCTGGGTTCCTACGAGCAGTACTTC. It translates to CASGPNLGGLGSYEQYF. The chain is built from TRBV4-1 and TRBJ2-7, with a possible D match to TRBD2 (5 bases). V was cut by 8 bases and J by 1 base, with 24 bases left in between. The CDR3 loop spans 17 amino acids. Germline CDR1 is MGHRA and CDR2 is YSYEKL.

V usage is TRBV18 and J usage is TRBJ1-3; 8 bases map to TRBD1. Germline V gene data show CDR1 as KGHSH and CDR2 as LQKENI. There are 14 residues in the CDR3. J was trimmed by 6 bases and V by 3 bases; bases with no gene match: 4. The CDR3 nucleotides are TGTGCCAGCTCACCCCAGACAGGGGAAAACACCATATATTTT. Amino acids: CASSPQTGENTIYF.

V usage is TRBV6-1 and J usage is TRBJ2-7; 9 positions agree with TRBD2. Germline-derived CDR1 and CDR2 are MNHNS and SASEGT. The CDR3 contains 14 residues. V lost 7 bases to trimming and J lost 4 bases; unmatched junction nucleotides: 8. CDR3 DNA sequence: TGTGCCAGCAACGTTGCCAGCGGGGGGTACGAGCAGTACTTC. It codes for CASNVASGGYEQYF.

The chain carries TRBV4-1 and TRBJ2-6, with 11 nucleotides matching TRBD1. This CDR3 region has 17 residues. V shed 5 bases and J 1 base; nucleotides not matched to a gene: 4. From germline, CDR1 is MGHRA and CDR2 YSYEKL. The chain's CDR3 is CASSLGQGVSGANVLTF. CDR3 DNA: TGCGCCAGCAGCTTGGGACAGGGGGTATCTGGGGCCAACGTCCTGACTTTC.

The chain combines TRBV5-4 with TRBJ2-1; a possible D gene is TRBD2 (6 bases). V lost 4 bases to trimming and J lost 10 bases, with 24 bases between them. This CDR3 spans 16 amino acids. Germline CDR1 and CDR2: SGHNT and YYREEE (reference sequence). This CDR3 is CASSPWVLGGEGEQFF. In DNA form, the CDR3 reads TGTGCCAGCAGCCCCTGGGTGCTGGGGGGAGAGGGGGAGCAGTTCTTC.

The J gene is TRBJ2-1, the V gene TRBV7-9, with 8 bases that match TRBD2. Losses at the gene ends were 5 bases for V and 7 bases for J; bases not matched to a gene: 7. In germline, CDR1 is SEHNR, CDR2 FQNEAQ (reference sequence). The CDR3 has 14 amino acids. The CDR3 nucleotides are TGTGCCAGCAGCCAGCAGTCTAGCGGGAATGAGCAGTTCTTC. Translation gives CASSQQSSGNEQFF.

This sequence joins TRBV7-2 and TRBJ2-5; 10 positions match TRBD1. With V trimmed by 5 bases and J by 13 bases, 10 bases remained unmatched. The CDR3 is made up of 13 amino acids. From germline, CDR1 is SGHTA and CDR2 FQGNSA. The CDR3 sequence is CASSRDRGLALYF. The CDR3 nucleotides read TGTGCCAGCAGCCGGGACAGGGGATTGGCGCTGTACTTC.

J is TRBJ2-3 and V is TRBV18; 7 nucleotides match TRBD1. The length of the CDR3 is 16 residues. Germline V lookup: CDR1 KGHSH, CDR2 LQKENI. The junction had 6 bases not matched to a gene; V was cut back by 3 bases and J by 0 bases. CDR3 nucleotide sequence: TGTGCCAGCTCACCTGACAGGGATGGGAGCACAGATACGCAGTATTTT. Translated: CASSPDRDGSTDTQYF.

V is TRBV30 and J is TRBJ2-7; D perhaps matches TRBD2 (7 bases). The germline gives CDR1 GTSNPN, CDR2 SVGIG (reference sequence). The V and J ends lost 6 bases and 2 bases respectively, with 11 bases between them. This CDR3 has 12 residues. For the CDR3, the DNA is TGTGCCTGCTGGGGGGGCCCCTACGAGCAGTACTTC. As protein: CACWGGPYEQYF.

This clone was seen a few times. The chain has TRBV5-1 and TRBJ1-3; a weak D match, TRBD1 (6 bases). The germline CDR1 and CDR2 sequences are SGHRS and YFSETQ. The V gene lost 6 bases and the J gene lost 4 bases, with 20 bases spanning the gap. The CDR3 totals 16 residues. The CDR3 here is CASTSAPQGRGNTIYF. The CDR3 nucleotides are TGCGCCAGCACCTCCGCCCCACAGGGACGGGGAAACACCATATATTTT.

The CDR3 protein is CASTRQGFDNEKLFF. The CDR3 region has the DNA TGCGCCAGCACAAGACAGGGATTTGACAATGAAAAACTGTTTTTT. This chain links TRBV5-1 with TRBJ1-4; 7 positions match TRBD1. Germline values: CDR1 SGHRS, CDR2 YFSETQ. CDR3 size: 15 residues. The J segment lost 5 bases and the V segment lost 6 bases, leaving 10 bases of the junction unmatched.

The chain employs TRBV6-1 and TRBJ2-5; TRBD1 agrees at 8 bases. TRBJ2-7 matches the DNA end more closely, so the J call is doubtful. This CDR3 has 14 residues. The germline gives CDR1 MNHNS, CDR2 SASEGT. CDR3 in DNA: TGTGCCAGCCACCAAGGACAGGGAGGTTACGAGCAGTACTTC. As protein: CASHQGQGGYEQYF.

The J gene is TRBJ1-4, the V gene TRBV4-3, with 7 bases fitting TRBD1. The V gene's germline CDR1 is LGHNA and CDR2 YSLEER. This CDR3 has 15 residues. The V segment lost 2 bases and the J segment 8 bases; nucleotides outside the gene matches: 8. CDR3 nucleotides: TGCGCCAGCAGCCAACGACAGGGTCTAGGGGAAAAACTGTTTTTT. This translates into CASSQRQGLGEKLFF.

This chain uses TRBV11-2 with TRBJ2-3; 8 bases line up with TRBD2. V was clipped by 4 bases and J by 4 bases; unmatched bases: 10. This CDR3 region has 16 residues. The V gene's germline CDR1 is SGHAT and CDR2 FQNNGV. The CDR3 loop is CASSYIAGPGADTQYF. The CDR3 bases are TGTGCCAGCAGCTATATAGCGGGGCCAGGGGCAGATACGCAGTATTTT.

The rearrangement uses TRBV19 and TRBJ1-6; D gene ambiguous. V shed 6 bases and J shed 7 bases, with 13 bases lying between them. The CDR3 is 14 amino acids. Germline CDR1 and CDR2: LNHDA and SQIVND (reference sequence). This CDR3 is CASSTSGPNSPLHF. The CDR3 region has the DNA TGTGCCAGTAGCACAAGCGGGCCCAATTCACCCCTCCACTTT.

The chain carries TRBV7-9 and TRBJ2-3, with 9 nucleotides matching TRBD2. The CDR3 has 15 amino acids. The germline CDR1 and CDR2 sequences are SEHNR and FQNEAQ (reference sequence). With V trimmed by 2 bases and J by 0 bases, 0 bases remained unmatched. The CDR3 loop reads CASSLLAGSTDTQYF. The CDR3 coding sequence is TGTGCCAGCAGCTTACTAGCGGGGAGCACAGATACGCAGTATTTT.

The CDR3 nucleotides read TGTGCCAGCAGCTCCCCCGGGGGGGTTGGTTACAATGAGCAGTTCTTC. Translating it yields CASSSPGGVGYNEQFF. The V and J genes are TRBV7-6 and TRBJ2-1; 8 bases agree with TRBD2. V trimming: 4 bases; J trimming: 4 bases; junction bases outside the gene matches: 9. Germline V gene sequence: CDR1 SGHVS, CDR2 FNYEAQ. The CDR3 length is 16 residues.

This clone was counted only a few times. The chain employs TRBV11-2 and TRBJ2-7; D may be TRBD1 (5 bases). Trimming took 7 bases from V and 3 from J, leaving 10 bases between them. This CDR3 has 12 residues. Germline CDR1 reads SGHAT; CDR2 reads FQNNGV. The DNA of the CDR3 is TGTGCCAGCAAGGGCAGGGACTACGAGCAGTACTTC. Its translation is CASKGRDYEQYF.